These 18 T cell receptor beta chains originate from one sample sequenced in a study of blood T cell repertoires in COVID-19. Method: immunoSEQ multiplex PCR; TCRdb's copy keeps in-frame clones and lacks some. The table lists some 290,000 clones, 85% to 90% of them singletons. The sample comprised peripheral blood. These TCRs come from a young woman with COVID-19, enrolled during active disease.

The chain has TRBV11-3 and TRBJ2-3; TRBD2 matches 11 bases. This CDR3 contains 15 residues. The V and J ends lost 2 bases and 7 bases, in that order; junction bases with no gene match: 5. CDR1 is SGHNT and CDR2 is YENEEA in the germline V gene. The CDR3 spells CASSLSLAGANTQYF. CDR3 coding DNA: TGTGCCAGCAGCTTATCACTAGCGGGGGCTAATACGCAGTATTTT.

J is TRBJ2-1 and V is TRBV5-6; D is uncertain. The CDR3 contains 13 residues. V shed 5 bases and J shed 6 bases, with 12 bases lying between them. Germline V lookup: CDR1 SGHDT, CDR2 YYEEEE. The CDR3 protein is CASRWVSGNEQFF. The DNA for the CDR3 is TGTGCCAGCAGATGGGTTTCGGGCAATGAGCAGTTCTTC.

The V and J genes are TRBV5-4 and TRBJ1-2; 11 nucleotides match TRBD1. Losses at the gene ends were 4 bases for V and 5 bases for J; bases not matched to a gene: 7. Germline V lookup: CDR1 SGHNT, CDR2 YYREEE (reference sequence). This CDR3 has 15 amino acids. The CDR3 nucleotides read TGTGCCAGCAGCAAGACAGGGGACAGGGGGTATGGCTACACCTTC. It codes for CASSKTGDRGYGYTF.

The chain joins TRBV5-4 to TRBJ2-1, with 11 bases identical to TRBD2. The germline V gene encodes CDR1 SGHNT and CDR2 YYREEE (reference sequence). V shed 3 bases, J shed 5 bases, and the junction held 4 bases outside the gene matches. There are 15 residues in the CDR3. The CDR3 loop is CASSSPSGGHNEQFF. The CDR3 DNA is TGTGCCAGCAGCTCGCCTAGCGGGGGGCACAATGAGCAGTTCTTC.

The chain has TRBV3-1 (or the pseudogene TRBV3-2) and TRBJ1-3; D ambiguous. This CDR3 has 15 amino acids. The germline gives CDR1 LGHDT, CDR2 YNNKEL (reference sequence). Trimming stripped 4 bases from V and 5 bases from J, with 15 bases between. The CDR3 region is CASSPQVRYRNTIYF. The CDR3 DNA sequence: TGTGCCAGCAGCCCCCAGGTCCGTTACCGAAACACCATATATTTT.

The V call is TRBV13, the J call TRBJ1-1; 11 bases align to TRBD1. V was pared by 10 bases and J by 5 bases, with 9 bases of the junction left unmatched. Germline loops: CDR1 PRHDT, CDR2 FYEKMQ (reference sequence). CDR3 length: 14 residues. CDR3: CANLDRGRSTEAFF. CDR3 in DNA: TGTGCCAACCTGGACAGGGGGCGATCGACTGAAGCTTTCTTT.

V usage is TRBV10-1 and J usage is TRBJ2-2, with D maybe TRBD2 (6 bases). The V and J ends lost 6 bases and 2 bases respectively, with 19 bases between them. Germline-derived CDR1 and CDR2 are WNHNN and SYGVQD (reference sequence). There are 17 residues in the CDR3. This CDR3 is CASRGLDISGNTGELFF. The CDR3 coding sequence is TGCGCCAGCAGGGGACTTGACATAAGTGGTAACACCGGGGAGCTGTTTTTT.

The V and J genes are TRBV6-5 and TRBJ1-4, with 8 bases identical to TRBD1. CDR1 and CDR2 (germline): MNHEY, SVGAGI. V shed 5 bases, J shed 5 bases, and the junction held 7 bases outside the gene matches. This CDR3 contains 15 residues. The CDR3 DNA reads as TGTGCCAGCAGTCTAGGGACAGGACGGAATGAAAAACTGTTTTTT. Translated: CASSLGTGRNEKLFF.

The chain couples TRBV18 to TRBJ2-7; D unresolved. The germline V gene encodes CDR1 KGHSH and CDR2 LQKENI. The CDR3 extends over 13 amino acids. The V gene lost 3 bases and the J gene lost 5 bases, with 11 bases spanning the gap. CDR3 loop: CASSPGGGNEQYF. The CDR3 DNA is TGTGCCAGCTCACCCGGTGGCGGAAACGAGCAGTACTTC.

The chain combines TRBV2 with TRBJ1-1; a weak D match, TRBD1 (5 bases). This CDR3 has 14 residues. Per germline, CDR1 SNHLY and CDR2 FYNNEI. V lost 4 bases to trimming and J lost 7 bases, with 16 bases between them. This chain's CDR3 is CASSAGRTSFEAFF. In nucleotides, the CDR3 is TGTGCCAGCAGTGCGGGGCGGACTAGCTTTGAAGCTTTCTTT.

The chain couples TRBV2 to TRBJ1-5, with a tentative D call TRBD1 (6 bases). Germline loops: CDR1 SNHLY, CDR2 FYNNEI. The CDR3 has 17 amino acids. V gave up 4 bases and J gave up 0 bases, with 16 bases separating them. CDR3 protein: CASSVSAGEYSNQPQHF. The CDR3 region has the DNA TGTGCCAGCAGTGTGTCGGCAGGGGAGTATAGCAATCAGCCCCAGCATTTT.

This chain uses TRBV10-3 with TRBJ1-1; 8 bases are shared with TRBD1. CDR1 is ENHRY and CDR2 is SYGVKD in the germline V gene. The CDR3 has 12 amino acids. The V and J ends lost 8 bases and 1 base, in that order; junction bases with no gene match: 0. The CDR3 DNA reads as TGTGCCATCGGACAGGGGAACACTGAAGCTTTCTTT. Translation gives CAIGQGNTEAFF.

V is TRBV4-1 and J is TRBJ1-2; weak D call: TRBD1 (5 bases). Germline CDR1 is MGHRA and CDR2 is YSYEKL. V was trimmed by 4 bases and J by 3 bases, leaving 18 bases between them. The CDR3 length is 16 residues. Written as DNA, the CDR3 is TGCGCCAGCAGCCCCCCAGGCAGGGCCCCTGACTATGGCTACACCTTC. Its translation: CASSPPGRAPDYGYTF.

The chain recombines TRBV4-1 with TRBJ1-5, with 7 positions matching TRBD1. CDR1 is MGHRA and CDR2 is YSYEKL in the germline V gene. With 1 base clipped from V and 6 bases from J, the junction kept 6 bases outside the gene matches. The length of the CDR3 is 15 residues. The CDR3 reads CASSQGQGGGQPQHF. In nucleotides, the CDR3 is TGCGCCAGCAGCCAAGGGCAGGGGGGCGGTCAGCCCCAGCATTTT.

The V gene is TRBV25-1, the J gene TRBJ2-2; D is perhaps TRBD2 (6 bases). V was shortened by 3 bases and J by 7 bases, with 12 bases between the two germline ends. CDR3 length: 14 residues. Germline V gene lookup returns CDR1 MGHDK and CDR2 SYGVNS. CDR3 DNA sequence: TGTGCCAGCAGTGATCATGTGGGAGGCGGGGAGCTGTTTTTT. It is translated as CASSDHVGGGELFF.

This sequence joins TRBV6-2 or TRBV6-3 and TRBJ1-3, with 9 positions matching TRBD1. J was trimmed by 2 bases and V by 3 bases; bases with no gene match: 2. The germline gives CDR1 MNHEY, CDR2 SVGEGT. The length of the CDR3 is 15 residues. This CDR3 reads CASSYGTGTGNTIYF. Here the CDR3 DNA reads TGTGCCAGCAGTTATGGGACAGGGACTGGAAACACCATATATTTT.

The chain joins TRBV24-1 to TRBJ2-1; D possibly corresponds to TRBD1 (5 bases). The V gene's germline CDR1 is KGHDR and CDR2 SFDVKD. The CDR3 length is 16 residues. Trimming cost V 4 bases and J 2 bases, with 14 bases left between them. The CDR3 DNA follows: TGTGCCACCAGTGACCCAAGGCGACAGACCTACAATGAGCAGTTCTTC. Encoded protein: CATSDPRRQTYNEQFF.

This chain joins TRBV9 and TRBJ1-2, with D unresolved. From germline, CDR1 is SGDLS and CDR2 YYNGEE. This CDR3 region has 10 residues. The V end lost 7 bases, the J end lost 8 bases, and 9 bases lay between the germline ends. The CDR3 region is CASDSEGYTF. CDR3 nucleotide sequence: TGTGCCAGCGATTCTGAGGGCTACACCTTC.